This is a list of T cell receptor beta chains from one sample in a study of T cells after yellow fever vaccination. TCRdb reanalysed the 5' RACE reads using MiXCR and keeps one entry per CDR3 protein. The sample comprises over 110,000 distinct CDR3 sequences, about 8% of which are singletons, and less than 0.95% rests with the top ten. Sample: CD4+ T cells sorted from PBMCs, taken 5 days after the yellow fever booster vaccination. All receptors come from a man younger than 45 who received the YFV17D yellow fever vaccine. Each CDR3 is given without its conserved first and last residue. Fields, in order: J gene, V gene, CDR3 protein.

j_gene: TRBJ1-2
v_gene: TRBV20-1
CDR3aa: SASASDGYT

j_gene: TRBJ2-1
v_gene: TRBV7-2
CDR3aa: ASSLQAGGPWEQF

j_gene: TRBJ1-3
v_gene: TRBV12-3/TRBV12-4
CDR3aa: ACVKDGSSGNTIY

j_gene: TRBJ2-2
v_gene: TRBV3-1
CDR3aa: ASSRAGGGELF

j_gene: TRBJ2-2
v_gene: TRBV12-3/TRBV12-4
CDR3aa: ASSLGGPGELF

j_gene: TRBJ2-7
v_gene: TRBV7-9
CDR3aa: ASSLRGTTYEQY

j_gene: TRBJ2-7
v_gene: TRBV20-1
CDR3aa: SARGIGDYGASYEQY

j_gene: TRBJ1-1
v_gene: TRBV7-2
CDR3aa: ASSRQGAKTEAF

j_gene: TRBJ2-3
v_gene: TRBV20-1
CDR3aa: CARSSQRASTDTQY

j_gene: TRBJ2-1
v_gene: TRBV5-1
CDR3aa: ASSTSGRTLYNEQF

j_gene: TRBJ2-7
v_gene: TRBV7-2
CDR3aa: ASSFTSDVEQY

j_gene: TRBJ1-6
v_gene: TRBV20-1
CDR3aa: SARTVGSPLH

j_gene: TRBJ1-1
v_gene: TRBV18
CDR3aa: ASSPMGDTTEAF

j_gene: TRBJ2-4
v_gene: TRBV7-2
CDR3aa: AIQGIENIQY

j_gene: TRBJ2-1
v_gene: TRBV7-6
CDR3aa: ASSPTSQGGGNEQF

j_gene: TRBJ2-7
v_gene: TRBV7-2
CDR3aa: ASSYSVSYEQY

j_gene: TRBJ1-1
v_gene: TRBV29-1
CDR3aa: SGGQNTEAF

j_gene: TRBJ1-6
v_gene: TRBV6-2/TRBV6-3
CDR3aa: ASSYSPSQRPALFFNSPLH

j_gene: TRBJ1-2
v_gene: TRBV20-1
CDR3aa: SAIYLNYGYT

j_gene: TRBJ2-7
v_gene: TRBV4-2
CDR3aa: ASSQVTSTGTSGTYEQY

j_gene: TRBJ2-3
v_gene: TRBV4-2
CDR3aa: ASSLKLAERTDTQY

j_gene: TRBJ2-1
v_gene: TRBV7-2
CDR3aa: ASSRLARGSYNEQF

j_gene: TRBJ2-7
v_gene: TRBV4-2
CDR3aa: ASSPRGQGGYEQY

j_gene: TRBJ2-2
v_gene: TRBV3-1
CDR3aa: ASSLRGRTGELF

j_gene: TRBJ2-3
v_gene: TRBV6-6
CDR3aa: ASTGRFTDTQY

j_gene: TRBJ2-2
v_gene: TRBV21-1
CDR3aa: ASSKGLAVGSGELF

j_gene: TRBJ2-1
v_gene: TRBV5-6
CDR3aa: ASSLVLIASSSYNEQF

j_gene: TRBJ2-1
v_gene: TRBV5-1
CDR3aa: ASSLTSGGNEQF

j_gene: TRBJ2-5
v_gene: TRBV4-3
CDR3aa: ASSHRAGEGTQY